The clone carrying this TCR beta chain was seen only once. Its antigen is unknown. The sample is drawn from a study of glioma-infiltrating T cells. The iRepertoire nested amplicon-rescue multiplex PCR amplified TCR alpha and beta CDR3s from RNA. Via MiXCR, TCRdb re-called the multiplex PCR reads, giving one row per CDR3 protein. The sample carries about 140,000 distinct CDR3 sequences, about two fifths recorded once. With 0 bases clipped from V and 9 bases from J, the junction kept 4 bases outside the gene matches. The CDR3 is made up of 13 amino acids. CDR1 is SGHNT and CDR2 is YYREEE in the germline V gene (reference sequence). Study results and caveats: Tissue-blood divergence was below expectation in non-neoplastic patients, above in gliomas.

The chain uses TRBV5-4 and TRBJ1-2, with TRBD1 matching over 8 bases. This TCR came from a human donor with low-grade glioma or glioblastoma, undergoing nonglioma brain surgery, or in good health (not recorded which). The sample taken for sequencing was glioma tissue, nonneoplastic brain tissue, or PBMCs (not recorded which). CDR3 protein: CASSLGTGPRYTF. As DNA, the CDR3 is TGTGCCAGCAGCTTGGGGACAGGGCCGCGCTACACCTTC.